This T cell receptor (beta chain) was sequenced for a study of PD-1 blockade in classical Hodgkin lymphoma (dated by TCRdb to about 2020). Broadly, across the study: Nivolumab dosing was 3 mg/kg intravenously every 2 weeks, continuing until either disease progression or unacceptable toxicity. The study used TCR beta sequencing and CyTOF to define a peripheral blood immune signature of response to PD-1 blockade in classical Hodgkin lymphoma.

Genomic DNA was extracted with the Qiagen DNeasy kit from unsorted PBMCs and from negatively selected CD4+ and CD8+ fractions. TCR beta CDR3 regions were amplified by immunoSEQ multiplex PCR using primers annealing to V and J segments. A synthetic immune receptor repertoire was used to minimize amplification bias, and remaining bias was computationally removed after sequencing. The original methods were these. Custom Python scripts were used to quantify repertoire diversity as the Shannon entropy index. Unsorted, CD4+ and CD8+ repertoires were analyzed separately, except in combined analyses where CD4+ and CD8+ sequences were merged in silico. Clonal expansion was defined as a frequency increase of at least 2-fold after treatment compared with C1D1, and clones undetected at baseline were assigned a pseudocount of 0.5. Singleton clones were defined as clones with 0 or 1 copy at C1D1, and non-singleton clones were defined as clones with 2 or more copies. Clones expanded in unsorted samples were assigned a CD4+, CD8+ or unknown annotation through matching of protein sequences in sorted samples from the same patient. Wilcoxon tests were applied to paired samples to test diversity changes from C1D1 to C4D1. TCRdb's version of the immuneACCESS table is confined to in-frame rearrangements and falls short of the full clone set. An unresolved V gene accounts for under half of the shortfall where checked; the remainder is of unknown origin. D and trimming come from the DNA, and the V and J calls and clone size come from that table. Within this sample are about 100,000 clones, with 75% to 90% of them counted one time only. Clones ranked in the top ten supply about 12% of the sample.

Trimming takes 3 bases off V and 4 bases off J; junction bases not matched to a gene: 6. CDR1 and CDR2, per the germline V gene, are MGHRA and YSYEKL. From the cysteine up to the phenylalanine, the CDR3 has a length of 15 residues. The CDR3 DNA has 45 bases and is translated from base 1. This clone turned up a few times. Its antigen is unknown. Base qualities are missing; no much larger clone stands one base away. The paper as a whole reports these results and caveats: Patients starting nivolumab less than 1 year after ASCT had lower diversity and were excluded from later analyses to avoid confounding by immune reconstitution. Baseline diversity similar to that of newly diagnosed patients was observed in trial patients achieving complete response, whereas significantly lower diversity was observed in partial responders and progressors. Only a single clinical trial cohort was studied, and what caused the repertoire differences, possibly disease activity or prior therapy, remained undefined. Newly diagnosed patients were reported to have lower baseline TCR diversity than healthy donors, and relapsed/refractory patients were reported to have lower baseline TCR diversity still. CD4+ but not CD8+ TCR diversity rose significantly by C4D1 (p=0.0027 vs p=0.16), most apparent in complete responders (p=0.02).

This specimen's time point label, interpreted: cycle 1 day 1 (C1D1), immediately before nivolumab initiation. Every trial patient had relapsed following autologous stem cell transplantation, and prior brentuximab vedotin exposure was what differed among cohorts A, B and C. A total of approximately 51 patients with relapsed/refractory classical Hodgkin lymphoma made up the trial cohort, and each patient's best overall response was complete response, partial response or progressive disease. Single-agent nivolumab was administered to trial patients in the multi-cohort phase II CheckMate 205 trial. Best overall response was determined by an independent review committee according to the 2007 International Working Group response criteria. Trial PBMCs were collected immediately before nivolumab initiation (C1D1) and during therapy at cycle 2 day 1 and cycle 4 day 1. After peripheral blood was drawn into 8 mL Vacutainer Cell Preparation Tubes, PBMCs were isolated by centrifugation and then cryopreserved.

The sequenced sample was peripheral blood mononuclear cells (PBMCs), obtained at baseline. This chain is built from TRBV4-1 and TRBJ1-2; 9 middle bases align to TRBD1. The TCR was taken from a human donor with classical Hodgkin lymphoma. The nucleotide sequence is TGCGCCAGCAGCCACTCGACAGGGGGGACCTATGGCTACACCTTC. Its translation reads: CASSHSTGGTYGYTF.